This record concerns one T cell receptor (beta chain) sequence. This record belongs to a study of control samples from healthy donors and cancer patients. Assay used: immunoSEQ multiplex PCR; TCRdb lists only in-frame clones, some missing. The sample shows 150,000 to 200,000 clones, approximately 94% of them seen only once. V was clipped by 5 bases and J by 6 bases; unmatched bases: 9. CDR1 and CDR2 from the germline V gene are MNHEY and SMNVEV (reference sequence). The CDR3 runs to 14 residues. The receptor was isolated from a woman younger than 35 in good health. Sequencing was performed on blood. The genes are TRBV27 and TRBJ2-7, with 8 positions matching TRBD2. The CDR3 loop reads CASSSSGSPGEQYF. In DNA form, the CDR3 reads TGTGCCAGCAGTAGCAGCGGGAGTCCCGGCGAGCAGTACTTC.